This entry lists 2 T cell receptor beta chains sequenced from one sample in a study of T cell repertoires in cytomegalovirus infection. TCRdb called the reads again in MiXCR, with one record for every CDR3 protein. The table lists a few hundred thousand distinct CDR3 sequences, approximately 13% of them singletons. Sequenced: PBMCs. All receptors come from a human donor in good health (CMV status not recorded). Some clones in this sample may be carry-over from other donors' samples.

CDR3 coding DNA: TGCAGTGCTGACGATTGGGTCGGCAATACAAGAGAGACCCAGTACTTC. Translated, it gives CSADDWVGNTRETQYF. This rearrangement joins TRBV20-1 to TRBJ2-5; D uncertain. The CDR3 length is 16 residues. In germline, CDR1 is DFQATT, CDR2 SNEGSKA (reference sequence). Deletions cut 5 bases from V and 4 bases from J, with 23 bases between.

The chain couples TRBV20-1 to TRBJ2-3; 9 bases line up with TRBD2. Trimming removed 5 bases from V and 1 base from J; junction bases left unmatched: 4. Germline CDR1 DFQATT, CDR2 SNEGSKA (reference sequence). The CDR3 spans 14 residues. CDR3 coding DNA: TGCAGTGCTCCCATAGCGGGGGGCACAGATACGCAGTATTTT. This codes for CSAPIAGGTDTQYF.